These T cell receptor beta chains were read from a single sample in a study of shared clonotypes between healthy human individuals. The assay was immunoSEQ multiplex PCR, and TCRdb's table has in-frame clones only and misses some. Among about 1.9 million clones listed, 90% to 95% were seen once. The sequenced material came from naive CD8+ T cells from PBMCs. The receptors originated from a man between 18 and 35 years old in good health. Some clones in this sample may be carry-over from other donors' samples. Both conserved end residues are trimmed from each CDR3. D genes are given only for firm matches.

V gene	J gene	D gene	CDR3 protein
TRBV30	TRBJ1-2	NA	AWSAAVTSYGYT
TRBV19	TRBJ2-7	TRBD1	ASSFRDRTYEQY
TRBV19	TRBJ2-1	NA	ASSIERSSYNEQF
TRBV13	TRBJ2-1	TRBD2	ASSLEGLAGYNEQF
TRBV2	TRBJ1-1	NA	ASSRTWGLTNTEAF
TRBV11-2	TRBJ2-5	NA	ASSLGGGETQY
TRBV21-1	TRBJ2-5	NA	ASSKPRDRLWETQY
TRBV4-2	TRBJ1-4	NA	ASSPEGEAGEKLF
TRBV19	TRBJ2-7	NA	ASSIRSDPYEQY
TRBV27	TRBJ2-7	TRBD2	ASSFLADSYEQY
TRBV6-1	TRBJ2-1	TRBD2	ASSGTRFDEQF
TRBV19	TRBJ2-3	NA	ASSPRVQGQDTQY
TRBV27	TRBJ1-1	TRBD1	ASSGDRVSAF
TRBV27	TRBJ2-2	NA	ASSLRGHGELF
TRBV5-1	TRBJ2-2	TRBD2	ASSLALAGGPSTGELF
TRBV15	TRBJ2-7	NA	ATSSWSTASYEQY
TRBV19	TRBJ2-1	TRBD2	ASSITGGSYNEQF
TRBV28	TRBJ2-7	NA	ASTSWEDYEQY
TRBV5-4	TRBJ2-3	NA	ASSLETGTSTDTQY
TRBV27	TRBJ2-2	TRBD2	ASSFVSGGPTGELF
TRBV5-5	TRBJ1-4	TRBD1	ASSLEGQRNEKLF
TRBV11-2	TRBJ2-7	NA	ASSRWDATYEQY
TRBV28	TRBJ2-5	NA	ASSLEGTAQETQY
TRBV28	TRBJ1-1	TRBD1	ASSHQQGRLDTEAF
TRBV12-5	TRBJ1-2	NA	ASGGGEGYGYT
TRBV27	TRBJ2-7	TRBD2	ASREREHYEQY
TRBV28	TRBJ1-2	TRBD1	ASSRNRDLGQNYGYT
TRBV6-1	TRBJ1-5	NA	ASSEAGAFGQPQH
TRBV5-1	TRBJ1-1	NA	ASRQNSQGSQNTEAF
TRBV4-1	TRBJ2-1	TRBD2	ASSHPRTSGIAYNEQF
TRBV23-1	TRBJ2-7	NA	ASSQFGDPTYEQY
TRBV7-2	TRBJ1-5	NA	ASSLVGELGQPQH
TRBV5-4	TRBJ1-4	NA	ASSLSPGGEKLF
TRBV7-9	TRBJ2-5	NA	ASSDRDTRAQETQY
TRBV7-9	TRBJ1-1	NA	ASSLEASLNTEAF
TRBV15	TRBJ2-2	NA	ATSSVGPSGELF
TRBV27	TRBJ1-2	TRBD1	ASSIRTGGFYGYT
TRBV28	TRBJ2-7	NA	ASSSPRGLGREQY
TRBV7-8	TRBJ2-5	NA	ASSPVLATTQETQY
TRBV19	TRBJ2-7	TRBD1	ASNPTGPPSYEQY
TRBV7-8	TRBJ2-1	TRBD2	ASSLGGGRGHSEQF
TRBV6-6	TRBJ2-7	TRBD2	ASRPGLGSYEQY
TRBV5-6	TRBJ2-7	NA	ASTPVGGRNEQY
TRBV9	TRBJ2-3	TRBD2	ASSAIIAGGTDTQY
TRBV9	TRBJ2-1	NA	ASSVDTRETNEQF